This entry lists 18 T cell receptor beta chains sequenced from one sample in a study of glioma-infiltrating T cells. Amplification of TCR alpha and beta CDR3 regions from RNA used iRepertoire nested multiplex PCR. TCRdb passed the multiplex PCR reads through MiXCR, listing each CDR3 protein once. The sample holds approximately 90,000 distinct CDR3 sequences, 20% to 25% seen once. The sample consisted of glioma tissue, nonneoplastic brain tissue, or PBMCs (not recorded which). Receptors originate from a human donor with low-grade glioma or glioblastoma, undergoing nonglioma brain surgery, or in good health (not recorded which).

This clonotype has a count of ten or more. The chain recombines TRBV7-2 with TRBJ1-1; no definite D call. In germline, CDR1 is SGHTA, CDR2 FQGNSA. V dropped 5 bases and J dropped 2 bases, with 9 bases sitting between them. The CDR3 consists of 13 residues. CDR3 nucleotide sequence: TGTGCCAGCAGCCCCCACAAAAACACTGAAGCTTTCTTT. Its protein is CASSPHKNTEAFF. The full variable domain, completed using reference TRBV7-2 and TRBJ1-1, is GAGVSQSPSNKVTEKGKDVELRCDPISGHTALYWYRQSLGQGLEFLIYFQGNSAPDKSGLPSDRFSAERTGGSVSTLTIQRTQQEDSAVYLCASSPHKNTEAFFGQGTRLTVV.

This clonotype was picked up many times. V and J are TRBV20-1 and TRBJ2-1; 11 bases fit TRBD2. The junction had 13 bases not matched to a gene; V was cut back by 6 bases and J by 9 bases. Germline V CDR1 and CDR2: DFQATT, SNEGSKA (reference sequence). The CDR3 sequence is 15 residues long. The DNA for the CDR3 is TGCAGTGCCTCCCTACCGACTAGCGGGACAGCTGAGCAGTTCTTC. The encoded protein is CSASLPTSGTAEQFF.

Worth noting for this clonotype: The germline gene is not matched at one end of the junction; a read error may be the cause. This chain uses TRBV6-1 with TRBJ1-5; D is undetermined. Germline values: CDR1 MNHNS, CDR2 SASEGT. The CDR3 has 16 amino acids. CDR3: CASSERGGYTNRPRHF. CDR3 sequence (DNA): TGTGCCAGCAGTGAACGAGGAGGGTATACCAATCGGCCCCGGCATTTT.

This clonotype has at least ten counts. At one end, the junction sequence differs from germline, possibly due to a read error. The V call is TRBV29-1, the J call TRBJ1-1, with D possibly matching TRBD1 (5 bases). Germline CDR1 and CDR2: SQVTM and ANQGSEA. CDR3 length: 10 residues. The CDR3 reads CSVKDSEAFF. In DNA form, the CDR3 reads TGCAGCGTTAAAGACAGCGAAGCTTTCTTT.

This clonotype was seen repeatedly, ten times or more. The gene calls are TRBV2 and TRBJ2-4; TRBD2 matches 8 bases. There are 13 residues in the CDR3. Germline CDR1 reads SNHLY; CDR2 reads FYNNEI. V was pared by 8 bases and J by 1 base, with 1 base of the junction left unmatched. Here the CDR3 DNA reads TGTGCCAGCTCGGGAGGGGCCAAAAACATTCAGTACTTC. It specifies CASSGGAKNIQYF.

This clonotype occurred many times. The V and J genes are TRBV5-4 and TRBJ1-1; 8 bases map to TRBD1. The J segment lost 6 bases and the V segment lost 5 bases, leaving 12 bases of the junction unmatched. CDR1 is SGHNT, CDR2 YYREEE, per germline (reference sequence). CDR3 size: 15 residues. CDR3: CASRYSSGTGAEAFF. The CDR3 DNA sequence: TGTGCCAGCAGATATTCCTCCGGGACAGGCGCTGAAGCTTTCTTT.

The sample holds many counts of this clonotype. The chain employs TRBV20-1 and TRBJ2-1, with 8 bases that match TRBD1. Germline-derived CDR1 and CDR2 are DFQATT and SNEGSKA (reference sequence). J gave up 5 bases and V 6 bases, and 6 bases lay outside the gene matches. This CDR3 comprises 13 residues. CDR3 DNA sequence: TGCAGTGCGCTGGACAGGGCACACAATGAGCAGTTCTTC. Protein: CSALDRAHNEQFF.

This clonotype was seen repeatedly, ten times or more. The chain carries TRBV20-1 and TRBJ1-2; 7 bases match TRBD1. Germline CDR1 reads DFQATT; CDR2 reads SNEGSKA (reference sequence). The CDR3 is made up of 15 amino acids. J lost 6 bases, V lost 3 bases, and 13 bases had no gene match. CDR3 sequence: CSASEGASRLDGYTF. CDR3 coding DNA: TGCAGTGCTAGCGAGGGGGCATCTAGGTTGGATGGCTACACCTTC.

This sequence joins TRBV20-1 and TRBJ2-1; 10 bases fit TRBD2. Germline CDR1 reads DFQATT; CDR2 reads SNEGSKA (reference sequence). The CDR3 has 14 amino acids. V trimming: 5 bases; J trimming: 8 bases; junction bases outside the gene matches: 9. In nucleotides, the CDR3 is TGCAGTGCTTCCGCTAGCGGGGGATCCTATGAGCAGTTCTTC. Translated: CSASASGGSYEQFF.

This clonotype was seen many times. The chain couples TRBV3-1 to TRBJ1-2; tentatively, D is TRBD1 (5 bases). CDR1 LGHDT and CDR2 YNNKEL come from the germline V gene (reference sequence). The length of the CDR3 is 14 residues. V was shortened by 1 base and J by 3 bases, with 9 bases between the two germline ends. The CDR3 bases are TGTGCCAGCAGCCAAGGACAGCTTTACTATGGCTACACCTTC. This gives the protein CASSQGQLYYGYTF.

A word on this clonotype: A single base separates this from a much larger clone, so it may be a read error. V usage is TRBV5-1 and J usage is TRBJ2-1; 9 positions match TRBD1. From germline, CDR1 is SGHRS and CDR2 YFSETQ. Unmatched junction bases numbered 4, after V lost 0 bases and J lost 6 bases. This CDR3 contains 15 residues. This CDR3 is CASSLVQGASNEQFF. For the CDR3, the DNA is TGCGCCAGCAGCTTGGTACAGGGGGCCTCCAATGAGCAGTTCTTC.

This clonotype has ten or more counts. The chain links TRBV6-1 to TRBJ2-4, with no clear D. This CDR3 is built from 14 residues. The V gene's germline CDR1 is MNHNS and CDR2 SASEGT. V was trimmed by 6 bases and J by 0 bases, leaving 9 bases between them. This chain's CDR3 is CASSRDLAKNIQYF. The CDR3, as DNA: TGTGCCAGCAGCCGAGATCTAGCCAAAAACATTCAGTACTTC.

At least ten counts were recorded for this clonotype. V usage is TRBV6-1 and J usage is TRBJ2-5; the match to TRBD1 covers 10 bases. J lost 2 bases, V lost 7 bases, and 10 bases had no gene match. Per the germline V gene, CDR1 is MNHNS and CDR2 is SASEGT. The CDR3 totals 16 residues. The CDR3 DNA reads as TGTGCCAGCAATCCTCGCGGGACAGGGGCTCAAGAGACCCAGTACTTC. Translated: CASNPRGTGAQETQYF.

The chain has TRBV10-1 and TRBJ2-1, with 12 nucleotides matching TRBD2. CDR1 and CDR2 from the germline V gene are WNHNN and SYGVQD (reference sequence). The J segment lost 2 bases and the V segment lost 0 bases, leaving 2 bases of the junction unmatched. The CDR3 runs to 17 residues. The CDR3 coding sequence is TGCGCCAGCAGTGAGTCGGGACTAGCGGGTGCCTACAATGAGCAGTTCTTC. Amino acids: CASSESGLAGAYNEQFF.

This clonotype appeared a few times. This sequence joins TRBV12-3 or TRBV12-4 and TRBJ2-1; 8 bases align to TRBD1. The CDR3 extends over 14 amino acids. V lost 3 bases and J lost 9; bases outside the gene matches: 7. DNA for the CDR3: TGTGCCAGCAGTTTTCCCAGGGGGCGGATTGAGCAGTTCTTC. It translates to CASSFPRGRIEQFF.

This clonotype was seen only once. This chain uses TRBV12-3 or TRBV12-4 with TRBJ2-4; 11 bases fit TRBD2. V trimming: 6 bases; J trimming: 6 bases; junction bases outside the gene matches: 10. The CDR3 extends over 16 amino acids. The CDR3 DNA reads as TGTGCCAGCAGACCGGGACTAGCGGCAGGAGGAAACATTCAGTACTTC. It is translated as CASRPGLAAGGNIQYF.

In its sample, this clonotype was seen many times. V and J are TRBV27 and TRBJ2-3, with 10 bases aligning to TRBD2. The trim removed 10 bases at V and 4 bases at J, leaving 11 bases unmatched. From germline, CDR1 is MNHEY and CDR2 SMNVEV (reference sequence). CDR3 length: 15 residues. The CDR3 sequence is CATTGSGRASDTQYF. In nucleotides, the CDR3 is TGTGCCACCACAGGCAGCGGGAGGGCCTCAGATACGCAGTATTTT.

In its sample, this clonotype was seen many times. V and J are TRBV27 and TRBJ1-2, with D hard to call. This CDR3 is built from 11 residues. CDR1 is MNHEY and CDR2 is SMNVEV in the germline V gene (reference sequence). V was shortened by 6 bases and J by 4 bases, with 6 bases between the two germline ends. The CDR3 DNA is TGTGCCAGCAGCCCAGGCTATGGCTACACCTTC. Amino acids: CASSPGYGYTF.